The 15 T cell receptor beta chains presented below share a single source sample, sequenced in a study of cytomegalovirus exposure and HLA in healthy donors. Primers included in the PCR were 60 Vbeta and 13 Jbeta primers. The assay was immunoSEQ multiplex PCR, and TCRdb's table has in-frame clones only and misses some. The sample contains 90,000 to 120,000 clones, 73% of which appear only once. Sequencing was performed on PBMCs. Receptors originate from a man aged 25-40 years in good health and CMV-seronegative.

The chain joins TRBV2 to TRBJ1-3; D gene ambiguous. Germline V gives CDR1 SNHLY, CDR2 FYNNEI. The CDR3 runs 14 residues. The ends were cut back, 7 bases at V and 4 bases at J, with 14 bases in the middle. CDR3 bases: TGTGCCAGCACCAGAACGAGGAAAGGAAACACCATATATTTT. Encoded protein: CASTRTRKGNTIYF.

The gene calls are TRBV19 and TRBJ2-1; a possible D gene is TRBD2 (5 bases). V lost 9 bases to trimming and J lost 0 bases, with 27 bases between them. CDR3 length: 19 amino acids. From germline, CDR1 is LNHDA and CDR2 SQIVND (reference sequence). CDR3 in amino acids: CASQYGGKQYLSSYNEQFF. CDR3 nucleotide sequence: TGTGCCAGCCAATATGGAGGCAAACAGTACCTAAGCTCCTACAATGAGCAGTTCTTC. Combining the CDR3 with reference TRBV19 and TRBJ2-1 gives the whole variable domain DGGITQSPKYLFRKEGQNVTLSCEQNLNHDAMYWYRQDPGQGLRLIYYSQIVNDFQKGDIAEGYSVSREKKESFPLTVTSAQKNPTAFYLCASQYGGKQYLSSYNEQFFGPGTRLTVL.

The chain recombines TRBV11-2 with TRBJ2-3; 11 bases are a match to TRBD2. With V trimmed by 5 bases and J by 5 bases, 15 bases remained unmatched. This CDR3 region has 18 residues. Germline V gene lookup returns CDR1 SGHAT and CDR2 FQNNGV. This chain's CDR3 is CASSPRLAGTRLGDTQYF. In DNA, the CDR3 is TGTGCCAGCAGCCCGAGACTAGCGGGGACCCGTTTAGGAGATACGCAGTATTTT.

The chain is built from TRBV5-1 and TRBJ2-1; D is perhaps TRBD2 (6 bases). The CDR3 covers 17 residues. V dropped 2 bases and J dropped 2 bases, with 17 bases sitting between them. The germline gives CDR1 SGHRS, CDR2 YFSETQ. The CDR3, as DNA: TGCGCCAGCAGCTTTGCGGGATCATCCGGGACCTACAATGAGCAGTTCTTC. This encodes CASSFAGSSGTYNEQFF.

V and J are TRBV6-1 and TRBJ2-5; 7 bases are shared with TRBD1. With V trimmed by 4 bases and J by 2 bases, 7 bases remained unmatched. This CDR3 has 15 amino acids. Germline V lookup: CDR1 MNHNS, CDR2 SASEGT. As DNA, the CDR3 is TGTGCCAGCAGTGCCCGGGACAGACTTCAAGAGACCCAGTACTTC. As protein: CASSARDRLQETQYF.

This chain connects TRBV6-1 to TRBJ1-1; 9 positions match TRBD1. The CDR3 runs 20 residues. With V trimmed by 0 bases and J by 1 base, 15 bases remained unmatched. Germline assignment: CDR1 MNHNS and CDR2 SASEGT. CDR3: CASSEAPRTGANLANTEAFF. The CDR3 coding sequence is TGTGCCAGCAGTGAAGCACCGAGGACAGGGGCTAATCTGGCGAACACTGAAGCTTTCTTT.

As to this clone: Other DNA variants within this sample encode the same CDR3. The chain combines TRBV5-1 with TRBJ2-7, with 10 bases identical to TRBD1. Germline trimming cut 4 bases from V and 2 bases from J; bases unmatched to any gene: 3. CDR1 SGHRS and CDR2 YFSETQ come from the germline V gene. This CDR3 is 14 amino acids long. DNA for the CDR3: TGCGCCAGCAGCACCGGACAGGGGGCCTACGAGCAGTACTTC. Encoded protein: CASSTGQGAYEQYF.

This clone was detected only a few times. The chain joins TRBV5-6 to TRBJ1-1; 8 bases match TRBD1. The germline V gene has CDR1 SGHDT and CDR2 YYEEEE. V lost 4 bases, J lost 2 bases, and 7 bases stayed unmatched. The length of the CDR3 is 15 residues. The CDR3 spells CASSRRGQGNTEAFF. The CDR3, as DNA: TGTGCCAGCAGCCGTCGAGGACAGGGAAACACTGAAGCTTTCTTT.

This clone was counted only a few times. V is TRBV2 and J is TRBJ2-5; 9 positions agree with TRBD1. Germline CDR1 reads SNHLY; CDR2 reads FYNNEI. With 4 bases clipped from V and 4 bases from J, the junction kept 7 bases outside the gene matches. The CDR3 totals 15 residues. The CDR3: CASSVGQGRSETQYF. DNA of the CDR3: TGTGCCAGCAGTGTGGGACAGGGACGATCAGAGACCCAGTACTTC.

This clone was seen a handful of times. This chain uses TRBV5-1 with TRBJ2-1; 8 bases map to TRBD2. The CDR3 sequence is 18 residues long. V shed 0 bases and J 0 bases; nucleotides not matched to a gene: 8. Germline V gene data show CDR1 as SGHRS and CDR2 as YFSETQ. CDR3 in DNA: TGCGCCAGCAGCTTGGGTCTAGCGGGCCCGAGCTCCTACAATGAGCAGTTCTTC. Its translation: CASSLGLAGPSSYNEQFF.

V usage is TRBV19 and J usage is TRBJ2-1, with D hard to call. CDR1 and CDR2 from the germline V gene are LNHDA and SQIVND (reference sequence). This CDR3 contains 15 residues. The V and J ends lost 5 bases and 4 bases respectively, with 15 bases between them. The CDR3 reads CASSSSVGFYNEQFF. The CDR3 coding sequence is TGTGCCAGTAGTTCTTCGGTGGGCTTTTACAATGAGCAGTTCTTC.

The chain has TRBV28 and TRBJ2-2; 14 nucleotides align to TRBD2. Unmatched junction bases numbered 4, after V lost 3 bases and J lost 13 bases. The CDR3 runs to 14 residues. Germline assignment: CDR1 MDHEN and CDR2 SYDVKM. CDR3 residues: CASSFGLAGGGLFF. CDR3 coding DNA: TGTGCCAGCAGTTTCGGACTAGCGGGAGGAGGGCTGTTTTTT. The full variable domain, with the rest looked up from reference TRBV28 and TRBJ2-2, is DVKVTQSSRYLVKRTGEKVFLECVQDMDHENMFWYRQDPGLGLRLIYFSYDVKMKEKGDIPEGYSVSREKKERFSLILESASTNQTSMYLCASSFGLAGGGLFFGEGSRLTVL.

This clone appeared a few times. V gene TRBV4-1 combines with J gene TRBJ2-3, with 10 nucleotides matching TRBD2. The CDR3 is 15 amino acids. Looked up from germline, CDR1 is MGHRA and CDR2 is YSYEKL. V was pared by 9 bases and J by 4 bases, with 10 bases of the junction left unmatched. CDR3 residues: CASSPGTSVADTQYF. In nucleotides, the CDR3 is TGCGCCAGTTCGCCCGGGACTAGCGTCGCAGATACGCAGTATTTT.

V is TRBV12-5 and J is TRBJ2-5, with D hard to call. Germline V gives CDR1 LGHNT, CDR2 FRNRAP. The CDR3 sequence is 11 residues long. V lost 6 bases and J lost 5, with 7 bases in between. The CDR3, as DNA: TGTGCTAGTGGGGCCGGGGAGACCCAGTACTTC. Its protein product is CASGAGETQYF.

The chain combines TRBV19 with TRBJ1-4; D call uncertain. The V and J ends lost 3 bases and 8 bases respectively, with 13 bases between them. Germline CDR1 and CDR2: LNHDA and SQIVND (reference sequence). The CDR3 loop spans 14 amino acids. This CDR3 is CASSISAGTEKLFF. DNA of the CDR3: TGTGCCAGTAGTATCTCGGCGGGCACGGAAAAACTGTTTTTT.